A single T cell receptor beta chain is shown here with its context. The sequenced target, TCR beta, came from blood CD8+ and CD4+ T cells. Included as multiple sclerosis controls were treatment-naive patients who had stable or active relapsing-remitting disease. RNA amounts of roughly 0.5 to 1 ug underwent reverse transcription with random hexamers. TCRdb re-analysed the immunoSEQ multiplex PCR reads in MiXCR, keeping a single row per CDR3 protein. The table records 100,000 to 150,000 distinct CDR3 sequences, approximately 93% of them present only once. This sample was taken from a study of CD8 T cells in Susac syndrome. The source of this sequence is a human donor with multiple sclerosis. The sequenced material came from CD8+ T cells from PBMCs.

DNA of the CDR3: TGTGCCAGTAGTGCCCGATTGAGGACAGGAGGTGGCTACACCTTC. Translation gives CASSARLRTGGGYTF. The chain links TRBV19 to TRBJ1-2; 7 bases match TRBD1. J was trimmed by 7 bases and V by 5 bases; bases with no gene match: 13. From germline, CDR1 is LNHDA and CDR2 SQIVND (reference sequence). The CDR3 has 15 residues.